This entry lists 9 T cell receptor beta chains sequenced from one sample in a study of T cell responses to AZD1222 COVID-19 vaccine. Clones were read by immunoSEQ multiplex PCR, and TCRdb kept only the in-frame ones, dropping some. The table lists about 94,000 clones, roughly 85% of them singletons, with roughly 5% in the top ten. The sequenced sample was peripheral blood, obtained 28 days after the second AZD1222 dose. These receptors all come from an adult who received the AZD1222 COVID-19 vaccine.

The chain recombines TRBV9 with TRBJ1-2; 7 positions agree with TRBD1. The CDR3 extends over 15 amino acids. Trimming at V came to 4 bases and at J to 8 bases, leaving 14 bases not matched to a gene. Germline assignment: CDR1 SGDLS and CDR2 YYNGEE. DNA of the CDR3: TGTGCCAGCAGCCGACAGGGTGGACCCGGGGGAGGCTACACCTTC. It codes for CASSRQGGPGGGYTF.

V and J are TRBV18 and TRBJ2-1, with a possible D match to TRBD1 (6 bases). CDR3 length: 15 residues. Trimming took off 2 bases at V and 4 bases at J, with 12 bases between the two ends. The germline CDR1 and CDR2 sequences are KGHSH and LQKENI. The CDR3 sequence is CASSPTRDTYNEQFF. CDR3 in DNA: TGTGCCAGCTCACCAACACGGGACACATACAATGAGCAGTTCTTC.

This sequence joins TRBV11-2 and TRBJ2-5; 8 bases are a match to TRBD1. V gave up 5 bases and J gave up 5 bases; unmatched junction bases: 10. The V gene's germline CDR1 is SGHAT and CDR2 FQNNGV. This CDR3 has 15 amino acids. The CDR3: CASSTGQALRETQYF. The CDR3 nucleotides are TGTGCCAGCAGCACGGGACAGGCCTTGAGGGAGACCCAGTACTTC.

The V gene is TRBV2, the J gene TRBJ1-1; possible D gene TRBD1, 6 bases. This CDR3 contains 11 residues. Germline CDR1 and CDR2: SNHLY and FYNNEI. Trimming left V 7 bases short and J 10 bases short, with 13 bases between. In nucleotides, the CDR3 is TGTGCCAGCACCGAGAACAGGGCAGCTTTCTTT. It yields the protein CASTENRAAFF.

The rearrangement links TRBV5-1 to TRBJ2-6; D call uncertain. The V end was cut by 1 base, the J end by 8 bases, with 10 bases between. This CDR3 contains 14 residues. The V gene's germline CDR1 is SGHRS and CDR2 YFSETQ. The CDR3 loop reads CASSLKLDPNVLTF. CDR3 nucleotides: TGCGCCAGCAGCTTGAAGCTAGATCCCAACGTCCTGACTTTC.

J is TRBJ2-3 and V is TRBV7-3, with D possibly being TRBD1 (5 bases). The V gene lost 5 bases and the J gene lost 0 bases, with 12 bases spanning the gap. Per the germline V gene, CDR1 is SGHTA and CDR2 is FQGTGA. This CDR3 has 15 residues. The CDR3 loop is CASSPQGFSTDTQYF. The CDR3 DNA follows: TGTGCCAGCAGCCCCCAGGGTTTTAGCACAGATACGCAGTATTTT.

V is TRBV3-1 (or the pseudogene TRBV3-2) and J is TRBJ2-7; 16 bases map to TRBD2. The V gene's germline CDR1 is LGHDT and CDR2 YNNKEL (reference sequence). The CDR3 contains 18 residues. V was pared by 3 bases and J by 2 bases, with 7 bases of the junction left unmatched. In DNA form, the CDR3 reads TGTGCCAGCAGCCAGGGCCCCGGGACTAGCGGGGGGGCCTACGAGCAGTACTTC. It codes for CASSQGPGTSGGAYEQYF.

The gene calls are TRBV12-3 or TRBV12-4 and TRBJ2-5; 7 bases align to TRBD1. The CDR3 has 13 residues. Germline trimming cut 3 bases from V and 3 bases from J; bases unmatched to any gene: 1. CDR3 sequence: CASSFGTEETQYF. The CDR3 region has the DNA TGTGCCAGCAGTTTTGGGACAGAAGAGACCCAGTACTTC.

V usage is TRBV5-4 and J usage is TRBJ2-3; D not resolved. The germline V gene has CDR1 SGHNT and CDR2 YYREEE (reference sequence). Trimming cost V 3 bases and J 1 base, with 12 bases left between them. The CDR3 totals 15 residues. Here the CDR3 reads CASSSKILGTDTQYF. The CDR3 DNA is TGTGCCAGCAGCTCGAAAATCCTTGGCACAGATACGCAGTATTTT.